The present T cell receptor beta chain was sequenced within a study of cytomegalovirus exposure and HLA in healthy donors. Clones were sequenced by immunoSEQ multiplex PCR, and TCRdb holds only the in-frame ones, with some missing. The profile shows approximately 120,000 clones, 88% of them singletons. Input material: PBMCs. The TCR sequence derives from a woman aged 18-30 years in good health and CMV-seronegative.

The CDR3 nucleotides are TGTGCCAGCAGTTATTCTGGTAGCGCCACAGATACGCAGTATTTT. This encodes CASSYSGSATDTQYF. The chain links TRBV6-5 to TRBJ2-3, with D perhaps TRBD2 (5 bases). Trimming left V 3 bases short and J 2 bases short, with 12 bases between. Germline CDR1 and CDR2: MNHEY and SVGAGI. This CDR3 contains 15 residues.